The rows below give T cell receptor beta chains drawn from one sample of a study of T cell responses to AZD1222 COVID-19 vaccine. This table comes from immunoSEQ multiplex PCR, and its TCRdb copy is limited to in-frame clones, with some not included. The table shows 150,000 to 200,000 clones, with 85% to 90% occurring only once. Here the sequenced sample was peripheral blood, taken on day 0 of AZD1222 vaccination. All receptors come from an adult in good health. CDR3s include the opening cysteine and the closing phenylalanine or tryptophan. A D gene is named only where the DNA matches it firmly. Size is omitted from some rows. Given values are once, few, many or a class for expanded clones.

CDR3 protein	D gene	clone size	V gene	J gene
CAIRETGIYGYTF	TRBD1	few	TRBV10-3	TRBJ1-2
CATSRDRSWSGGYTF	.	.	TRBV15	TRBJ1-2
CASSLGQGELYGYTF	TRBD1	.	TRBV5-1	TRBJ1-2
CSGQGQLNEKLFF	TRBD1	.	TRBV29-1	TRBJ1-4
CASRPGGAETQYF	TRBD1	once	TRBV6-5	TRBJ2-5
CASRLEGSAYF	.	.	TRBV12-2	TRBJ2-7
CASSIVHGGGLGNEQFF	.	.	TRBV19	TRBJ2-1
CATKAGRNTEAFF	.	.	TRBV24-1	TRBJ1-1
CASRYREGGYTF	.	.	TRBV27	TRBJ1-2
CASSWSRDETQYF	.	.	TRBV6-2/TRBV6-3	TRBJ2-5
CASSFAGTDNQPQHF	TRBD1	.	TRBV5-1	TRBJ1-5
CASSLEATGGQETQYF	TRBD1	.	TRBV11-2	TRBJ2-5
CASSPGGSQPQHF	.	.	TRBV18	TRBJ1-5
CASSPNNGDTQYF	.	once	TRBV28	TRBJ2-3
CASSIGQTNYGYTF	.	.	TRBV6-2/TRBV6-3	TRBJ1-2
CASSLLQGAGANVLTF	.	.	TRBV4-2	TRBJ2-6
CAISESMGNYGYTF	.	.	TRBV10-3	TRBJ1-2
CAWSIGAVNQPQHF	.	.	TRBV30	TRBJ1-5
CSPGQGNEQYF	TRBD1	.	TRBV20-1	TRBJ2-7
CASSQGRGVGESEQFF	.	.	TRBV4-2	TRBJ2-1
CATSPTGSGNTIYF	.	.	TRBV24-1	TRBJ1-3
CASSFSYSTSGTQYF	.	.	TRBV11-2	TRBJ2-3
CASSFTAGQGSLYGYTF	TRBD1	.	TRBV7-9	TRBJ1-2
CASRFSGLSSGANVLTF	.	.	TRBV19	TRBJ2-6
CASSMSPGGNQPQHF	.	once	TRBV19	TRBJ1-5
CASSYSLPGSREQYF	.	.	TRBV6-5	TRBJ2-7
CASSRMGGLNYGYTF	.	.	TRBV7-9	TRBJ1-2
CASSPGTINTGELFF	.	.	TRBV5-6	TRBJ2-2
CAWSGTAYNYGYTF	.	.	TRBV30	TRBJ1-2
CASSLDPQDRDRNSNQPQHF	TRBD1	.	TRBV11-2	TRBJ1-5
CASSEAPGGSTGELFF	TRBD2	.	TRBV6-1	TRBJ2-2
CASSEVSTSYGYTF	.	.	TRBV2	TRBJ1-2
CASSLYDRGRGNTIYF	TRBD1	.	TRBV5-1	TRBJ1-3
CASSDPDQPQHF	.	.	TRBV10-1	TRBJ1-5
CATGGTGTGDNEQYF	TRBD1	.	TRBV24-1	TRBJ2-7
CASSRRDSNEQFF	.	.	TRBV6-1	TRBJ2-1
CASREDSSTGELFF	.	.	TRBV7-9	TRBJ2-2
CAIRRQGDTDTQYF	TRBD1	.	TRBV10-3	TRBJ2-3
CAWGTRTRGYF	.	.	TRBV30	TRBJ2-7
CASSVAGGPRDTGELFF	TRBD2	.	TRBV9	TRBJ2-2
CASSVEGQSYEQYF	TRBD1	.	TRBV9	TRBJ2-7
CASSPPNRNYGYTF	.	.	TRBV28	TRBJ1-2